Shown below are 8 T cell receptor beta chains from a single sample sequenced in a study of blood T cell repertoires in COVID-19. Using immunoSEQ multiplex PCR, the repertoire was profiled, and TCRdb retains in-frame clones only, with some absent. Altogether about 150,000 clones are present, around 90% being singletons, with the ten largest covering 4% to 5%. What was sequenced was peripheral blood. The origin of the receptors is a woman in her fifties or sixties with active or convalescent COVID-19.

The gene calls are TRBV7-2 and TRBJ2-5, with TRBD2 as a possible D gene (5 bases). V shed 2 bases and J shed 1 base, with 8 bases lying between them. Germline V CDR1 and CDR2: SGHTA, FQGNSA. The CDR3 has 14 residues. CDR3 amino acids: CASSLSGLQETQYF. The CDR3 coding sequence is TGTGCCAGCAGCTTATCAGGACTCCAAGAGACCCAGTACTTC.

The chain uses TRBV6-2 or TRBV6-3 and TRBJ2-7, with 8 nucleotides matching TRBD1. CDR3 length: 15 residues. The ends lost 5 bases at V and 2 bases at J; junction bases unmatched: 8. CDR1 is MNHEY, CDR2 SVGEGT, per germline. In nucleotides, the CDR3 is TGTGCCAGCAGTCAGGGTGGGACAGGAGCCTACGAGCAGTACTTC. As protein: CASSQGGTGAYEQYF.

The genes are TRBV4-3 and TRBJ1-4; a weak D match, TRBD1 (6 bases). V shed 3 bases and J shed 10 bases, with 12 bases lying between them. The CDR3 runs 13 residues. Germline V gives CDR1 LGHNA, CDR2 YSLEER. CDR3 nucleotide sequence: TGCGCCAGCAGCCAGCACAGGGAGGGAAAACTGTTTTTT. This codes for CASSQHREGKLFF.

The CDR3 nucleotides are TGTGCCAGCAGCGTAAATACCAGGGGGAACACAGATACGCAGTATTTT. Its translation: CASSVNTRGNTDTQYF. The chain couples TRBV9 to TRBJ2-3, with TRBD1 identical over 7 bases. V lost 1 base, J lost 2 bases, and 7 bases stayed unmatched. The CDR3 loop spans 16 amino acids. Germline V lookup: CDR1 SGDLS, CDR2 YYNGEE.

The rearrangement links TRBV19 to TRBJ1-5; 7 positions agree with TRBD1. The CDR3 runs to 13 residues. CDR1 is LNHDA and CDR2 is SQIVND in the germline V gene (reference sequence). The junction had 1 base not matched to a gene; V was cut back by 6 bases and J by 2 bases. CDR3 residues: CASRGTGNQPQHF. The CDR3 DNA sequence: TGTGCCAGTAGGGGGACAGGCAATCAGCCCCAGCATTTT.

The chain recombines TRBV23-1 with TRBJ2-7; 8 nucleotides align to TRBD1. Being an ORF, TRBV23-1 has a function that is uncertain. The CDR3 covers 17 residues. Losses at the gene ends were 6 bases for V and 6 bases for J; bases not matched to a gene: 19. This chain's CDR3 is CASSPSSPGTGLGEQYF. DNA for the CDR3: TGCGCCAGCAGCCCCTCGTCTCCCGGGACAGGATTAGGCGAGCAGTACTTC.

The chain combines TRBV19 with TRBJ2-3; 8 nucleotides match TRBD1. The CDR3 has 17 residues. Losses at the gene ends were 3 bases for V and 1 base for J; bases not matched to a gene: 9. Germline assignment: CDR1 LNHDA and CDR2 SQIVND (reference sequence). This chain's CDR3 is CASSIQTGVMGTDTQYF. CDR3 nucleotide sequence: TGTGCCAGTAGTATCCAGACAGGGGTCATGGGCACAGATACGCAGTATTTT.

V is TRBV19 and J is TRBJ2-5; perhaps TRBD2 as D (7 bases). Germline CDR1 reads LNHDA; CDR2 reads SQIVND (reference sequence). The V and J ends lost 6 bases and 5 bases respectively, with 13 bases between them. The CDR3 has 13 amino acids. CDR3 bases: TGTGCCAGTAGCGGGGGGCCGATGGAGACCCAGTACTTC. Translation gives CASSGGPMETQYF.